The source of this T cell receptor beta chain is a study of CD8+ T cells in alopecia areata. Following extraction, RNA underwent reverse transcription to cDNA, which served as the sequencing template. The data were produced by immunoSEQ multiplex PCR, yet TCRdb's version contains in-frame clones alone and is incomplete. The sample has about 97,000 clones; 35% to 45% are singletons. From germline, CDR1 is MNHEY and CDR2 SMNVEV (reference sequence). The V gene lost 3 bases and the J gene lost 6 bases, with 18 bases spanning the gap. This CDR3 has 15 residues. The sequence was obtained from a human donor with alopecia areata. The sample comprised CD4+ T cells sorted from blood. The chain links TRBV27 to TRBJ2-7, with D unclear. The CDR3 sequence is CASSFTPPLLGEQYF. CDR3 DNA sequence: TGTGCCAGCAGTTTTACGCCCCCGCTTCTGGGCGAGCAGTACTTC.